This T cell receptor (beta chain) stems from a study of PD-1 blockade in classical Hodgkin lymphoma. Study-wide results and limits: Reports described newly diagnosed patients as having lower baseline TCR diversity than healthy donors.

About this clone: Its antigen is undetermined.

The protocol was immunoSEQ multiplex PCR, while the TCRdb copy is restricted to in-frame clones and leaves out a portion. The sample lists around 40,000 clones; about three quarters were seen once. Described time point: cycle 4 day 1 (C4D1), after 6 weeks of nivolumab. Each patient experienced a relapse that followed autologous stem cell transplantation, and brentuximab vedotin exposure varied. Classifying best responses yielded complete response, partial response or progressive disease. Looked up from germline, CDR1 is MNHNY and CDR2 is SVGAGI (reference sequence). The CDR3 is made up of 16 amino acids. Losses at the gene ends were 4 bases for V and 1 base for J; bases not matched to a gene: 5.

The chain uses TRBV6-6 and TRBJ2-2; 8 nucleotides match TRBD2. The sample was peripheral blood mononuclear cells (PBMCs), taken before the fourth cycle of nivolumab. This clonotype was sampled from a human donor with classical Hodgkin lymphoma. The CDR3 DNA follows: TGTGCCAGCAGTTCCGGGACTAGACGGAACACCGGGGAGCTGTTTTTT. As protein: CASSSGTRRNTGELFF.